The rows below give T cell receptor beta chains drawn from one sample of a study of T cells in Graves' hyperthyroidism and ophthalmopathy. From the multiplex PCR reads, TCRdb called clonotypes with MiXCR, one entry per CDR3 protein. The sample gives roughly 510,000 distinct CDR3 sequences, around 21% of which show up once; more than 20% is in the top ten. Sequencing was carried out using blood. All receptors derive from a man between 18 and 35 years old with Graves' hyperthyroidism. Both conserved end residues are part of each CDR3. The D gene is left open where the match is weak. Rows may omit the clone size; those that give it use once, few, many or a size class.

D gene: TRBD1
J gene: TRBJ2-7
clone size: many
V gene: TRBV6-1
CDR3 DNA: TGTGCCAGCAGTGTGGGGACAGCCTACGAGCAGTACTTC
CDR3 protein: CASSVGTAYEQYF

D gene: TRBD1
J gene: TRBJ2-4
clone size: many
V gene: TRBV12-3/TRBV12-4
CDR3 DNA: TGTGCCAGCAGACTACCGGGACAGGGACAGTACTTC
CDR3 protein: CASRLPGQGQYF

D gene: TRBD2
J gene: TRBJ2-5
clone size: many
V gene: TRBV6-1
CDR3 DNA: TGTGCCAGCAGAACCCCCGGGGGGGCCTATTCAGAGACCCAGTACTTC
CDR3 protein: CASRTPGGAYSETQYF

D gene: TRBD2
J gene: TRBJ2-2
clone size: few
V gene: TRBV20-1
CDR3 DNA: TGCAGTGCTAGAAGGGAGGGGTGGGCCGGGGAGCTGTTTTTT
CDR3 protein: CSARREGWAGELFF

D gene: TRBD1
J gene: TRBJ1-5
clone size: few
V gene: TRBV19
CDR3 DNA: TGTGCCAGTAGTATAGCCCGGGGACAGAATCAGCCCCAGCATTTT
CDR3 protein: CASSIARGQNQPQHF

D gene: -
J gene: TRBJ1-2
clone size: many
V gene: TRBV20-1
CDR3 DNA: TGCAGTGCGGAAGGACAAAAAGGCTACACCTTC
CDR3 protein: CSAEGQKGYTF

D gene: -
J gene: TRBJ2-5
clone size: few
V gene: TRBV5-1
CDR3 DNA: TGCGCCAGCAGCGTCCGACCGGGAGAAGAGACCCAGTACTTC
CDR3 protein: CASSVRPGEETQYF

D gene: -
J gene: TRBJ2-7
clone size: few
V gene: TRBV5-1
CDR3 DNA: TGCGCCAGTACCCTATCCGGGGGAACCTACGAGCAGTACTTC
CDR3 protein: CASTLSGGTYEQYF

D gene: TRBD1
J gene: TRBJ2-7
clone size: many
V gene: TRBV11-1
CDR3 DNA: TGTGCCAGCAGCTCCTACGGGACAGCTAAGAACCCCTACGAGCAGTACTTC
CDR3 protein: CASSSYGTAKNPYEQYF

D gene: TRBD1
J gene: TRBJ1-5
clone size: -
V gene: TRBV6-1
CDR3 DNA: TGTGCCACGAGAGGGACAGGGCGCAATCAGCCCCAGCATTTT
CDR3 protein: CATRGTGRNQPQHF

D gene: TRBD1
J gene: TRBJ1-2
clone size: -
V gene: TRBV20-1
CDR3 DNA: TGCAGTGCTAGGGATACAGGGGGCAAGGGAGGCTACACCTTC
CDR3 protein: CSARDTGGKGGYTF

D gene: -
J gene: TRBJ1-1
clone size: -
V gene: TRBV7-9
CDR3 DNA: TGTGCCAGCAGCTTTGTTTCCTCTCCTGAAGCTTTCTTT
CDR3 protein: CASSFVSSPEAFF

D gene: -
J gene: TRBJ2-5
clone size: -
V gene: TRBV6-5
CDR3 DNA: TGTGCCAGCAGTTATCTAGGTGGGCAAGAGACCCAGTACTTC
CDR3 protein: CASSYLGGQETQYF

D gene: TRBD1
J gene: TRBJ1-2
clone size: many
V gene: TRBV12-3/TRBV12-4
CDR3 DNA: TGTGCCAGCAGTTCTCAGACAGGGTCTAACTATGGCTACACCTTC
CDR3 protein: CASSSQTGSNYGYTF

D gene: -
J gene: TRBJ1-2
clone size: -
V gene: TRBV19
CDR3 DNA: TGTGCCAGTATGGCCCCCGTAGGAGACTACACCTTC
CDR3 protein: CASMAPVGDYTF

D gene: -
J gene: TRBJ1-3
clone size: -
V gene: TRBV2
CDR3 DNA: TGTGCCAGCAGTGTCAGTGGGACTTCTGGAAACACCTTATATTTT
CDR3 protein: CASSVSGTSGNTLYF

D gene: -
J gene: TRBJ2-7
clone size: many
V gene: TRBV4-1
CDR3 DNA: TGCGCCAGCAGCCAAGATGGCGATGAGCAGTACTTC
CDR3 protein: CASSQDGDEQYF

D gene: -
J gene: TRBJ1-1
clone size: -
V gene: TRBV12-3/TRBV12-4
CDR3 DNA: TGTGCCAGCAGTTTAGGCTCCCCCACTGAAGCTTTCTTT
CDR3 protein: CASSLGSPTEAFF

D gene: -
J gene: TRBJ1-2
clone size: many
V gene: TRBV30
CDR3 DNA: TGTGCCTGGAGTCCCCCACAGGTCAACTATGGCTACACCTTC
CDR3 protein: CAWSPPQVNYGYTF

D gene: -
J gene: TRBJ1-1
clone size: many
V gene: TRBV10-2
CDR3 DNA: TGCGCCACCCAACAGAACACTGAAGCTTTCTTT
CDR3 protein: CATQQNTEAFF

D gene: -
J gene: TRBJ1-1
clone size: many
V gene: TRBV27
CDR3 DNA: TGTGCCAGCAGTTTAATGGGAACGAACACTGAAGCTTTCTTT
CDR3 protein: CASSLMGTNTEAFF

D gene: -
J gene: TRBJ1-3
clone size: many
V gene: TRBV28
CDR3 DNA: TGTGCCAGCAGCCTTATAGTCAGCGGAGGTGGAAACACCATATATTTT
CDR3 protein: CASSLIVSGGGNTIYF

D gene: -
J gene: TRBJ2-6
clone size: many
V gene: TRBV30
CDR3 DNA: TGTGCCTGGATGTTTTCTGGGGCCAACGTCCTGACTTTC
CDR3 protein: CAWMFSGANVLTF

D gene: TRBD1
J gene: TRBJ2-5
clone size: few
V gene: TRBV6-1
CDR3 DNA: TGTGCCAGCAGTGAGTCGGGACAGGGGGAGACCCAGTACTTC
CDR3 protein: CASSESGQGETQYF

D gene: -
J gene: TRBJ1-3
clone size: few
V gene: TRBV4-1
CDR3 DNA: TGCGCCAGCAGCCGCCCGGGGGGGAGTTTGGACACCATATATTTT
CDR3 protein: CASSRPGGSLDTIYF

D gene: -
J gene: TRBJ1-5
clone size: -
V gene: TRBV6-1
CDR3 DNA: TGTGCCACCCGGTGGGGGGTAGGGCAGCCCCAGCATTTT
CDR3 protein: CATRWGVGQPQHF

D gene: -
J gene: TRBJ2-2
clone size: many
V gene: TRBV28
CDR3 DNA: TGTGCCAGCAGTTTATGGACCCTGATCAACACCGGGGAGCTGTTTTTT
CDR3 protein: CASSLWTLINTGELFF

D gene: -
J gene: TRBJ2-7
clone size: -
V gene: TRBV2
CDR3 DNA: TGTGCCAGCGAGGGTGAGGGGTACGAGCTGTACTTC
CDR3 protein: CASEGEGYELYF

D gene: -
J gene: TRBJ2-7
clone size: many
V gene: TRBV28
CDR3 DNA: TGTGCCAGCAGTCCCCCCGGATCCCCCTACGAGCAGTACTTC
CDR3 protein: CASSPPGSPYEQYF

D gene: -
J gene: TRBJ1-2
clone size: -
V gene: TRBV12-3/TRBV12-4
CDR3 DNA: TGTGCCAGCAGTCTCCAGGTTCTCTATGGCTACACCTTC
CDR3 protein: CASSLQVLYGYTF